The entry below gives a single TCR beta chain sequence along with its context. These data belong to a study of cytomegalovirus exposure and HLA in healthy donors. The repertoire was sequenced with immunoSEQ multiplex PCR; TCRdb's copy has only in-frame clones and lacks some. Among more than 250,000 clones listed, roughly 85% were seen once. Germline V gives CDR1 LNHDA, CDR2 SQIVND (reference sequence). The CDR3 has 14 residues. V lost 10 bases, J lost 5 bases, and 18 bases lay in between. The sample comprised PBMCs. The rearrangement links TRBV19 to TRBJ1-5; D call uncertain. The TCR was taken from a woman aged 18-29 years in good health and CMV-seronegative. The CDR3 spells CATQKRGTDQPQHF. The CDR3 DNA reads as TGTGCCACCCAAAAACGGGGTACCGATCAGCCCCAGCATTTT.